These T cell receptor beta chains were read from a single sample in a study of metastatic and nonmetastatic thyroid tumors. TCRdb re-analyzed the PCR reads through MiXCR. Here the sample spans some 90,000 clones, around 9.2% being singletons. Sequenced: blood. These receptors were taken from a female donor with papillary thyroid cancer or a benign thyroid nodule (not recorded which). Some clones in this sample may be carry-over from other donors' samples. CDR3s include the opening cysteine and the closing phenylalanine or tryptophan.

j_call v_call cdr3_aa
TRBJ1-1 TRBV15 CATSRGTIGTDLRITEAFF
TRBJ2-2 TRBV3-1 CASSQYHTGELFF
TRBJ1-1 TRBV18 CASSPLNAGTNTEAFF
TRBJ2-5 TRBV12-3/TRBV12-4 CASSYAEAETQYF
TRBJ1-6 TRBV5-4 CASSLRLQGSSYNSPLHF
TRBJ1-4 TRBV6-5 CASSYVQGARNEKLFF
TRBJ2-7 TRBV6-5 CASSYQAASSYEQYF
TRBJ2-7 TRBV9 CASSRGQSYERYF
TRBJ2-5 TRBV28 CASSRPGTHKETQYF
TRBJ2-2 TRBV27 CASSFLGPTNTGELFF
TRBJ1-2 TRBV4-1 CASSQDTGEQGRTF
TRBJ2-7 TRBV18 CASSPGTALRISYEQYF
TRBJ2-5 TRBV6-1 CASSHGTEETQYF
TRBJ1-2 TRBV18 CASSPVTGDGYTF
TRBJ2-7 TRBV25-1 CASRHTGGEQYF
TRBJ1-2 TRBV11-2 CASSLDRGQSYGYTF
TRBJ2-3 TRBV9 CASSPSWGVSDTQYF
TRBJ2-1 TRBV3-1 CASSQVLGEQFF
TRBJ1-4 TRBV18 CASSPPGSGANEKLFF
TRBJ1-2 TRBV30 CAWSVQGYGYTF
TRBJ1-2 TRBV6-1 CASSLGQNSYGYIF
TRBJ1-6 TRBV5-1 CASSGLLDSPLHF
TRBJ2-7 TRBV27 CASRGDRDYEQYF
TRBJ1-2 TRBV5-1 CASGKDTAYGYTF
TRBJ2-7 TRBV12-3/TRBV12-4 CASSRQGAPYEQYF
TRBJ1-2 TRBV5-5 CASILGGDLVAGYTF
TRBJ2-5 TRBV20-1 CSARDRLAGGQETQYF
TRBJ2-3 TRBV6-1 CASSVTSGGPTDTQYF
TRBJ2-3 TRBV11-2 CASSLIAGGGDTQYF